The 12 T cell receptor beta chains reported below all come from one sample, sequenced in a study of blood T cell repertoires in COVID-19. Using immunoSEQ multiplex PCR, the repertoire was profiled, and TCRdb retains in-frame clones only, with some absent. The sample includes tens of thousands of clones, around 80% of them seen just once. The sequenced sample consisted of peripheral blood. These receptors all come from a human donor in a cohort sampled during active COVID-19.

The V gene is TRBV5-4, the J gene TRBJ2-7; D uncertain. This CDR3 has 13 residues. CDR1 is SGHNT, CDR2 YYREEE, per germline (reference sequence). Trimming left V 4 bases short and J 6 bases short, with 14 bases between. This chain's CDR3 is CASSKIPFSEQYF. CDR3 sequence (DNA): TGTGCCAGCAGCAAAATCCCTTTTTCCGAGCAGTACTTC.

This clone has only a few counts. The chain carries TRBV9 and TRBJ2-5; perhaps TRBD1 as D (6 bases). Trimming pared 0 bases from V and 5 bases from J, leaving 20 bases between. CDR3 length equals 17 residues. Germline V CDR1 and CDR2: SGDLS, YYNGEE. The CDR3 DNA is TGTGCCAGCAGCGTAGGGGGCTGGGACACTGGATTGGAGACCCAGTACTTC. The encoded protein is CASSVGGWDTGLETQYF.

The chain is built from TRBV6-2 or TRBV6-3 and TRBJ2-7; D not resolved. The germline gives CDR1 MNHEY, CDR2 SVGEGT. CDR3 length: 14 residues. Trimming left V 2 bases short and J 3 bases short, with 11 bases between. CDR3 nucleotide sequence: TGTGCCAGCAGTTACCCCGACATCCTCTACGAGCAGTACTTC. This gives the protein CASSYPDILYEQYF.

CDR3 residues: CASSPGVGLYEQYF. Here the CDR3 DNA reads TGTGCCAGCTCCCCCGGAGTTGGCCTCTACGAGCAGTACTTC. V gene TRBV7-9 combines with J gene TRBJ2-7; no definite D call. The germline V gene encodes CDR1 SEHNR and CDR2 FQNEAQ (reference sequence). There are 14 residues in the CDR3. V lost 8 bases, J lost 3 bases, and 17 bases lay in between.

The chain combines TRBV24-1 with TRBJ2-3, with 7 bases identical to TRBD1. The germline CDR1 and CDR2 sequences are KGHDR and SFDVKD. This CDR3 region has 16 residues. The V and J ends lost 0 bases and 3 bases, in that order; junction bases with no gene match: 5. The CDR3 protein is CATSDLGAGGTDTQYF. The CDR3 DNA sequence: TGTGCCACCAGTGATTTGGGGGCAGGGGGAACAGATACGCAGTATTTT.

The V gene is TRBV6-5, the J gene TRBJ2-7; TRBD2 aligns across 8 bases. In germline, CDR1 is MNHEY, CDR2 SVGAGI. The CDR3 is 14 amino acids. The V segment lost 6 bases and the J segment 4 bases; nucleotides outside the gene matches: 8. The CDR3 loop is CASRSGLATYEQYF. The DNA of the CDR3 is TGTGCCAGCAGAAGTGGACTAGCCACATACGAGCAGTACTTC.

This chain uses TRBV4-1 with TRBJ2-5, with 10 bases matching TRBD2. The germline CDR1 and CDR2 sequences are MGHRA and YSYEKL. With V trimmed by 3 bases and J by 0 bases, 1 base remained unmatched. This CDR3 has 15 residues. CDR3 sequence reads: CASSHGLADQETQYF. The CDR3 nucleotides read TGCGCCAGCAGCCACGGACTAGCGGACCAAGAGACCCAGTACTTC.

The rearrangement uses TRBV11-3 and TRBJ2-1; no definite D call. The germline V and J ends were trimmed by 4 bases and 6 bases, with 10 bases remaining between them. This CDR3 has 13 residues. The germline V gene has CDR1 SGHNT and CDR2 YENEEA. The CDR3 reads CASSSRTTNEQFF. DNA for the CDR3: TGTGCCAGCAGCTCTCGCACTACCAATGAGCAGTTCTTC.

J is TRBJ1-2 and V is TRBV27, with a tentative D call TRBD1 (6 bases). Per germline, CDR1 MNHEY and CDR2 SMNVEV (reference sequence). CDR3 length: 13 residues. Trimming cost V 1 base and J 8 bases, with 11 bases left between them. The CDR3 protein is CASSLYGGSGYTF. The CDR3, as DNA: TGTGCCAGCAGTTTATATGGGGGCTCCGGCTACACCTTC.

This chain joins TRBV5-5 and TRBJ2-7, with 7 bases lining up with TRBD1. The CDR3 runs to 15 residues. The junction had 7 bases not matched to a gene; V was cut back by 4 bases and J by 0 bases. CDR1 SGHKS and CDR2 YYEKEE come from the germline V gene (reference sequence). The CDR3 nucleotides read TGTGCCAGCAGCACACAGGGGCTAGGCTCCTACGAGCAGTACTTC. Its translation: CASSTQGLGSYEQYF.

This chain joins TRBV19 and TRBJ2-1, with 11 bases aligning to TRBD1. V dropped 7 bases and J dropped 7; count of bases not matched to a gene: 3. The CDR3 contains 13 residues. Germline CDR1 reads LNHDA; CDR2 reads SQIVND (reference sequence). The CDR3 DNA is TGTGCCAGTATAGGGACAGGGGGGAATGAGCAGTTCTTC. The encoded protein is CASIGTGGNEQFF. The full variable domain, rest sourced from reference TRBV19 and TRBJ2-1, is DGGITQSPKYLFRKEGQNVTLSCEQNLNHDAMYWYRQDPGQGLRLIYYSQIVNDFQKGDIAEGYSVSREKKESFPLTVTSAQKNPTAFYLCASIGTGGNEQFFGPGTRLTVL.

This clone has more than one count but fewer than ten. CDR3 sequence reads: CASSLEQGYSNQPQHF. The CDR3 region has the DNA TGTGCCAGCAGTTTAGAACAGGGTTATAGCAATCAGCCCCAGCATTTT. The chain couples TRBV28 to TRBJ1-5; D might be TRBD1 (6 bases). V was trimmed by 2 bases and J by 0 bases, leaving 11 bases between them. From germline, CDR1 is MDHEN and CDR2 SYDVKM. The CDR3 runs 16 residues.